A single sample is the source of the 7 T cell receptor beta chains below, sequenced in a study of T cell repertoires in cytomegalovirus infection. TCRdb itself ran the reads through MiXCR, one entry per CDR3 protein. The sample lists about 230,000 distinct CDR3 sequences, over 20% occurring once. Input material: CD8+ T cells from PBMCs. These receptor sequences come from a human donor in good health (CMV status not recorded). Some clones in this sample may be carry-over from other donors' samples.

The rearrangement uses TRBV12-3 or TRBV12-4 and TRBJ1-1, with TRBD1 as a possible D gene (5 bases). The germline V and J ends were trimmed by 8 bases and 4 bases, with 17 bases remaining between them. The CDR3 has 14 amino acids. CDR3 nucleotides: TGTGCCAGCCTAAGCAGGGTCTCTGGCACTGAAGCTTTCTTT. Amino acid sequence: CASLSRVSGTEAFF.

This clonotype was counted ten times or more. The rearrangement links TRBV7-9 to TRBJ2-6; 7 positions agree with TRBD1. This CDR3 comprises 16 residues. The V segment lost 7 bases and the J segment 1 base; nucleotides outside the gene matches: 7. Germline CDR1 and CDR2: SEHNR and FQNEAQ (reference sequence). The CDR3 protein is CASIAGGLSGANVLTF. The DNA of the CDR3 is TGTGCCAGCATTGCAGGGGGTTTGTCTGGGGCCAACGTCCTGACTTTC.

This clonotype was seen ten or more times. This chain uses TRBV7-7 with TRBJ2-7; 11 positions agree with TRBD1. The CDR3 contains 13 residues. CDR1 and CDR2 (germline): SSHAT, FNYEAQ (reference sequence). With V trimmed by 5 bases and J by 6 bases, 3 bases remained unmatched. The CDR3, as DNA: TGTGCCAGCAGCGCCGGGACAGGGGGCGAGCAGTACTTC. Translating it yields CASSAGTGGEQYF.

The chain couples TRBV7-6 to TRBJ2-7, with TRBD1 matching 9 bases. Germline V lookup: CDR1 SGHVS, CDR2 FNYEAQ. The CDR3 sequence is 16 residues long. After removal of 5 bases from V and 2 bases from J, the junction contained 10 bases not matched to a gene. The CDR3 sequence: CASSPSWGQGAYEQYF. The CDR3 region has the DNA TGTGCCAGCAGCCCTAGTTGGGGACAGGGCGCCTACGAGCAGTACTTC.

The chain recombines TRBV29-1 with TRBJ2-1, with D possibly called TRBD1 or TRBD2 (6 bases each). Trimming removed 3 bases at V and 4 bases at J, with 16 bases between. The CDR3 runs to 15 residues. Germline V gene data show CDR1 as SQVTM and CDR2 as ANQGSEA. The CDR3 here is CSVEARGPQYNEQFF. CDR3 bases: TGCAGCGTTGAGGCCCGGGGGCCCCAATACAATGAGCAGTTCTTC.

As for this clonotype: A much larger clone lies one base from this, so it may be a read error. This sequence joins TRBV7-6 and TRBJ2-1; 9 positions agree with TRBD1. CDR1 and CDR2 from the germline V gene are SGHVS and FNYEAQ. This CDR3 is 13 amino acids long. This chain's CDR3 is CVSSLGQGNEQFF. CDR3 nucleotides: TGTGTCAGCAGCTTGGGACAGGGCAATGAGCAGTTCTTC.

The V and J genes are TRBV19 and TRBJ1-5, with D maybe TRBD1 (6 bases). CDR1 and CDR2 from the germline V gene are LNHDA and SQIVND (reference sequence). This CDR3 is 15 amino acids long. Trimming took off 5 bases at V and 7 bases at J, with 18 bases between the two ends. DNA of the CDR3: TGTGCCAGTAGTTTCCCAGGGGCCCTGGAACAGCCCCAGCATTTT. Translation: CASSFPGALEQPQHF.